The 26 T cell receptor beta chains below all came from one sample that was sequenced in a study of cytomegalovirus exposure and HLA in healthy donors (dated by TCRdb to 2016 to 2017). The library came from the immunoSEQ multiplex PCR assay. The multiplex PCR relied on a mix of 60 forward primers for TCR Vbeta segments and 13 reverse primers for TCR Jbeta segments. This immuneACCESS table, as held by TCRdb, lists in-frame sequences with V and J called but not all clones. Of the missing ones, under half trace to an unresolved V gene in checked studies; the others have no known cause. In all, the sample holds around 200,000 clones, and 65% to 90% of those were seen once. The leading ten clones occupy roughly 1.5% of the sample. Sample: PBMCs. These receptors all stem from a girl aged 10 to 17 in good health and CMV-seronegative.

This sequence joins TRBV2 and TRBJ2-3; tentative D call: TRBD2 (5 bases). V was cut by 4 bases and J by 5 bases, with 13 bases left in between. CDR3 length: 14 amino acids. Germline CDR1 and CDR2: SNHLY and FYNNEI. The CDR3 nucleotides are TGTGCCAGCAGTGTTGGGCTAGCTTTAGATACGCAGTATTTT. Its protein product is CASSVGLALDTQYF.

As to this clone: The germline gene is not matched at one end of the junction; a read error may be the cause. The CDR3 is CASTLGTGSKYGYTF. In DNA form, the CDR3 reads TGCGCCAGCACCCTGGGGACAGGGTCTAAGTATGGCTACACCTTC. V gene TRBV5-1 combines with J gene TRBJ1-2, with 9 nucleotides matching TRBD1. CDR1 SGHRS and CDR2 YFSETQ come from the germline V gene. CDR3 length: 15 residues. The whole variable domain, filled in from reference TRBV5-1 and TRBJ1-2, reads KAGVTQTPRYLIKTRGQQVTLSCSPISGHRSVSWYQQTPGQGLQFLFEYFSETQRNKGNFPGRFSGRQFSNSRSEMNVSTLELGDSALYLCASTLGTGSKYGYTFGSGTRLTVV.

The V and J genes are TRBV5-1 and TRBJ1-2; 10 bases are a match to TRBD1. Germline V gene data show CDR1 as SGHRS and CDR2 as YFSETQ. V shed 4 bases and J 8 bases; nucleotides not matched to a gene: 5. This CDR3 region has 13 residues. The CDR3 DNA is TGCGCCAGCAGCACTGGGACAGGGGAAGGCTACACCTTC. This gives the protein CASSTGTGEGYTF.

V usage is TRBV2 and J usage is TRBJ2-5; possibly TRBD2 for D (7 bases). Germline assignment: CDR1 SNHLY and CDR2 FYNNEI. Between the trimmed V and J ends, which lost 3 bases and 6 bases, there was a span of 14 bases. The CDR3 is 14 residues long. This CDR3 reads CASSDSVGGQTQYF. The CDR3 nucleotides are TGTGCCAGCAGTGATAGTGTGGGGGGGCAGACCCAGTACTTC. The full variable domain, rest sourced from reference TRBV2 and TRBJ2-5, is EPEVTQTPSHQVTQMGQEVILRCVPISNHLYFYWYRQILGQKVEFLVSFYNNEISEKSEIFDDQFSVERPDGSNFTLKIRSTKLEDSAMYFCASSDSVGGQTQYFGPGTRLLVL.

The J gene is TRBJ1-1, the V gene TRBV7-2; D might be TRBD1 (6 bases). Deletions cut 1 base from V and 1 base from J, with 10 bases between. The germline V gene has CDR1 SGHTA and CDR2 FQGNSA. The CDR3 has 15 amino acids. CDR3 sequence reads: CASSLVGGSNTEAFF. For the CDR3, the DNA is TGTGCCAGCAGCTTAGTTGGGGGCTCGAACACTGAAGCTTTCTTT.

The CDR3 region has the DNA TGCGCCAGCAGTGAGTGGGGAGTTAATGAAAAACTGTTTTTT. The encoded protein is CASSEWGVNEKLFF. The chain couples TRBV10-2 to TRBJ1-4, with D unclear. The CDR3 covers 14 residues. Trimming pared 1 base from V and 4 bases from J, leaving 7 bases between. In germline, CDR1 is WSHSY, CDR2 SAAADI.

This clone was observed once. One junction end does not reproduce the germline sequence, and a read error may be involved. The gene calls are TRBV5-1 and TRBJ2-7; maybe TRBD2 (5 bases). The CDR3 loop spans 18 amino acids. In germline, CDR1 is SGHRS, CDR2 YFSETQ. CDR3 region: CASSLRPNTRVEAYAQYF. CDR3 DNA sequence: TGCGCCAGCAGCTTGAGACCGAACACTAGAGTAGAAGCCTACGCGCAGTACTTC.

The chain links TRBV10-2 to TRBJ1-2; D is ambiguous. Per the germline V gene, CDR1 is WSHSY and CDR2 is SAAADI. V was pared by 7 bases and J by 1 base, with 13 bases between. The CDR3 sequence is 14 residues long. The CDR3 DNA reads TGCGCCAGCACTGACTTCAGGAATAACTATGGCTACACCTTC. Its protein is CASTDFRNNYGYTF.

The V and J genes are TRBV6-1 and TRBJ2-6; TRBD2 is a possible D gene (6 bases). CDR3 length equals 15 residues. With 7 bases removed from V and 0 bases from J, the gap between germline ends came to 10 bases. Germline CDR1 is MNHNS and CDR2 is SASEGT. CDR3 amino acids: CASTGGSSGANVLTF. The CDR3 DNA reads as TGTGCCAGCACCGGAGGGAGCTCTGGGGCCAACGTCCTGACTTTC.

The chain employs TRBV28 and TRBJ1-1, with TRBD1 identical over 7 bases. With 5 bases clipped from V and 0 bases from J, the junction kept 9 bases outside the gene matches. Germline V gives CDR1 MDHEN, CDR2 SYDVKM. This CDR3 has 16 residues. The CDR3 bases are TGTGCCAGCAGTCTGAACAGGGGAGAGTTGAACACTGAAGCTTTCTTT. Its translation is CASSLNRGELNTEAFF. Combining the CDR3 with reference TRBV28 and TRBJ1-1 gives the whole variable domain DVKVTQSSRYLVKRTGEKVFLECVQDMDHENMFWYRQDPGLGLRLIYFSYDVKMKEKGDIPEGYSVSREKKERFSLILESASTNQTSMYLCASSLNRGELNTEAFFGQGTRLTVV.

This chain's CDR3 is CSGTQAGTYEQYF. The CDR3 DNA reads as TGCAGCGGCACGCAAGCGGGGACTTACGAGCAGTACTTC. The chain recombines TRBV29-1 with TRBJ2-7; 7 nucleotides agree with TRBD2. From germline, CDR1 is SQVTM and CDR2 ANQGSEA. V dropped 7 bases and J dropped 4; count of bases not matched to a gene: 10. This CDR3 is built from 13 residues.

The rearrangement links TRBV5-4 to TRBJ2-1; 8 positions match TRBD2. The germline gives CDR1 SGHNT, CDR2 YYREEE (reference sequence). The CDR3 extends over 15 amino acids. The J segment lost 8 bases and the V segment lost 0 bases, leaving 7 bases of the junction unmatched. The CDR3 bases are TGTGCCAGCAGCTTGGCGGGACTAGATCTTGATGAGCAGTTCTTC. Amino acid sequence: CASSLAGLDLDEQFF.

This rearrangement joins TRBV20-1 to TRBJ1-2; a weak D match, TRBD1 (5 bases). The V and J ends lost 8 bases and 4 bases respectively, with 11 bases between them. The CDR3 consists of 11 residues. Germline V CDR1 and CDR2: DFQATT, SNEGSKA (reference sequence). The CDR3, as DNA: TGCAGTTCTACAGGCGTCTATGGCTACACCTTC. Translating it yields CSSTGVYGYTF.

V and J are TRBV6-1 and TRBJ1-4; 7 nucleotides line up with TRBD1. Germline CDR1 is MNHNS and CDR2 is SASEGT. The CDR3 spans 13 residues. The V and J ends lost 5 bases and 7 bases, in that order; junction bases with no gene match: 4. The chain's CDR3 is CASSRQGTEKLFF. The CDR3 DNA sequence: TGTGCCAGCAGTAGACAGGGTACTGAAAAACTGTTTTTT.

Points on this clone: An end of the junction does not agree with germline; a read error may underlie this. The gene calls are TRBV7-9 and TRBJ2-3, with a weak D call TRBD2 (6 bases). CDR1 SEHNR and CDR2 FQNEAQ come from the germline V gene (reference sequence). The CDR3 contains 15 residues. CDR3 nucleotides: TGTTCCAGCAGCTTAGCTGACGGGAGTTGGGATACGCAGTATTTT. It specifies CSSSLADGSWDTQYF.

The chain uses TRBV5-1 and TRBJ1-4; 7 positions match TRBD1. With V trimmed by 4 bases and J by 7 bases, 10 bases remained unmatched. Germline loops: CDR1 SGHRS, CDR2 YFSETQ. The length of the CDR3 is 15 residues. CDR3 amino acids: CASSLKTGNREKLFF. In DNA form, the CDR3 reads TGCGCCAGCAGCCTGAAGACAGGGAATCGTGAAAAACTGTTTTTT.

Points on this clone: The sample carries other DNA sequences with the same CDR3. The V call is TRBV6-5, the J call TRBJ2-5; no firm D call. V lost 6 bases and J 5 bases, leaving 7 bases between the germline ends. The CDR3 is made up of 11 amino acids. The germline V gene has CDR1 MNHEY and CDR2 SVGAGI. The CDR3 region is CASSPGETQYF. The CDR3 nucleotides are TGTGCCAGCAGCCCCGGTGAGACCCAGTACTTC.

This chain joins TRBV5-8 and TRBJ1-1; no clear D. Looked up from germline, CDR1 is SGHTS and CDR2 is YDEGEE. V was pared by 7 bases and J by 11 bases, with 21 bases between. This CDR3 has 13 amino acids. For the CDR3, the DNA is TGTGCCAGCTCTCGGCCGGGTCCCCGGAGCGCTTTCTTT. Its translation is CASSRPGPRSAFF.

This chain links TRBV9 with TRBJ2-3, with TRBD2 identical over 8 bases. The germline CDR1 and CDR2 sequences are SGDLS and YYNGEE. The CDR3 has 15 amino acids. With 2 bases clipped from V and 3 bases from J, the junction kept 5 bases outside the gene matches. The CDR3 DNA reads TGTGCCAGCAGCGTTACTAGCGGACCTACAGATACGCAGTATTTT. Its protein is CASSVTSGPTDTQYF.

This rearrangement joins TRBV2 to TRBJ1-5; 8 bases agree with TRBD1. Trimming cost V 4 bases and J 3 bases; bases outside gene matches: 5. The CDR3 is 15 residues long. Looked up from germline, CDR1 is SNHLY and CDR2 is FYNNEI. CDR3 loop: CASSGTGYSNQPQHF. The CDR3 bases are TGTGCCAGCAGTGGGACAGGGTACTCCAATCAGCCCCAGCATTTT.

The CDR3 sequence: CASNRRDTANYGYTF. The CDR3 nucleotides read TGTGCCAGCAACCGACGGGACACGGCTAACTATGGCTACACCTTC. The chain has TRBV7-9 and TRBJ1-2; TRBD1 might be the D (6 bases). The CDR3 has 15 amino acids. V lost 7 bases to trimming and J lost 0 bases, with 15 bases between them. Germline V gene data show CDR1 as SEHNR and CDR2 as FQNEAQ (reference sequence). The variable domain in full, with the rest retrieved from reference TRBV7-9 and TRBJ1-2, is DTGVSQNPRHKITKRGQNVTFRCDPISEHNRLYWYRQTLGQGPEFLTYFQNEAQLEKSRLLSDRFSAERPKGSFSTLEIQRTEQGDSAMYLCASNRRDTANYGYTFGSGTRLTVV.

V and J are TRBV19 and TRBJ1-4; D remains unclear. The CDR3 contains 17 residues. The V end was cut by 10 bases, the J end by 8 bases, with 29 bases between. The germline gives CDR1 LNHDA, CDR2 SQIVND (reference sequence). The CDR3 loop reads CATRREEKNLPNEKLFF. The CDR3 DNA is TGTGCCACCCGAAGAGAGGAGAAAAATCTCCCAAACGAAAAACTGTTTTTT. Looking up the rest from reference TRBV19 and TRBJ1-4 gives the full variable domain: DGGITQSPKYLFRKEGQNVTLSCEQNLNHDAMYWYRQDPGQGLRLIYYSQIVNDFQKGDIAEGYSVSREKKESFPLTVTSAQKNPTAFYLCATRREEKNLPNEKLFFGSGTQLSVL.

This chain links TRBV6-4 with TRBJ1-3, with D perhaps TRBD1 (5 bases). Germline CDR1 and CDR2: MRHNA and SNTAGT. The CDR3 sequence is 13 residues long. In DNA, the CDR3 is TGTGATAATGGGGCTGACTCTGGAAACACCATATATTTT. As protein: CDNGADSGNTIYF.

This clone was found a few times. The V gene is TRBV6-9, the J gene TRBJ2-7, with D possibly matching TRBD1 (8 bases). Trimming left V 10 bases short and J 4 bases short, with 20 bases between. Germline CDR1 MNHGY, CDR2 SVAAGI. The CDR3 contains 14 residues. CDR3 sequence: CATSPDREGYEQYF. As DNA, the CDR3 is TGTGCCACCTCCCCGGACAGGGAGGGTTACGAGCAGTACTTC.

The CDR3 protein is CASTSSVSYEQYF. CDR3 nucleotides: TGTGCCAGCACGTCTAGCGTTTCCTACGAGCAGTACTTC. The chain recombines TRBV28 with TRBJ2-7, with D tentatively TRBD2 (6 bases). The CDR3 is 13 residues long. CDR1 is MDHEN and CDR2 is SYDVKM in the germline V gene. The V end was cut by 7 bases, the J end by 1 base, with 11 bases between. The complete variable domain, with remaining parts taken from reference TRBV28 and TRBJ2-7, reads DVKVTQSSRYLVKRTGEKVFLECVQDMDHENMFWYRQDPGLGLRLIYFSYDVKMKEKGDIPEGYSVSREKKERFSLILESASTNQTSMYLCASTSSVSYEQYFGPGTRLTVT.

The chain couples TRBV6-6 to TRBJ1-4; D perhaps matches TRBD1 (6 bases). The germline V gene has CDR1 MNHNY and CDR2 SVGAGI (reference sequence). Trimming removed 7 bases at V and 10 bases at J, with 16 bases between. This CDR3 is built from 13 residues. The CDR3, as DNA: TGTGCCAGCACCGATAGGGGGGAGGGAAAACTGTTTTTT. Translation: CASTDRGEGKLFF.